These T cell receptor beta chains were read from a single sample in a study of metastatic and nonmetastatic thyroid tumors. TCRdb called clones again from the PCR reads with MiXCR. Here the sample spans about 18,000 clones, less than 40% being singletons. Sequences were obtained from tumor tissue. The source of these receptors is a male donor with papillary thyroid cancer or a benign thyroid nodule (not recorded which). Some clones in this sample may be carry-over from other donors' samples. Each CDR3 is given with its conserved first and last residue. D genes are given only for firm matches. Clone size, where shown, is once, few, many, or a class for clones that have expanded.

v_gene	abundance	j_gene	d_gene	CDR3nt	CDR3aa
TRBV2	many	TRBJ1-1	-	TGTGCCAGCAGTAAGGTTCTTAACACTGAAGCTTTCTTT	CASSKVLNTEAFF
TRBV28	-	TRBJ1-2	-	TGTGCCAGCAGTTCCCGACAGGCACATAACTATGGCTACACCTTC	CASSSRQAHNYGYTF
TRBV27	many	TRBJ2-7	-	TGTGCCAGCGCGAGGGCCCAGGGTTACGAGCAGTACTTC	CASARAQGYEQYF
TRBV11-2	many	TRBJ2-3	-	TGTGCCAGCAGCTACGCACGCTCCACAGATACGCAGTATTTT	CASSYARSTDTQYF
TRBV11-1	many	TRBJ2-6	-	TGTGCCAGCAGCAGGGGGGGGTTCTCTGGGGCCAACGTCCTGACTTTC	CASSRGGFSGANVLTF
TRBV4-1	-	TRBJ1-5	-	TGCGCCAGCAGCCCATGGGTAGCGGGCAATCAGCCCCAGCATTTT	CASSPWVAGNQPQHF
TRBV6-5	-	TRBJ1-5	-	TGTGCCAGCACTTATTTTATCGGGGGGAAAGATACGCAGCATTTT	CASTYFIGGKDTQHF
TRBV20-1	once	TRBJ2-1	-	TGCAGTGCTAGAGTACCGGGTGCCTCCTACAATGAGCAGTTCTTC	CSARVPGASYNEQFF
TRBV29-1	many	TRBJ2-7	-	TGCAGCGTTTACATACCGCCCTACGAGCAGTACTTC	CSVYIPPYEQYF
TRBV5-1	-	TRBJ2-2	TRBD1	TGCGCCAGCAGCAGACAGGGGCCAGCGAACACCGGGGAGCTGTTTTTT	CASSRQGPANTGELFF
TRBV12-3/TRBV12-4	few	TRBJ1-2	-	TGTGCCAGCGGGCGGTCGGGGGCCCTATATGGCTACACCTTC	CASGRSGALYGYTF
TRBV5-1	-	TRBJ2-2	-	TGCGCCAGCAAAAAGGACGGACAGAACACCGGGGAGCTGTTTTTT	CASKKDGQNTGELFF
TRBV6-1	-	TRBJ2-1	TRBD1	TGTGCCAGCAGTCCCAAGGACAGGGTTGACAATGAGCAGTTCTTC	CASSPKDRVDNEQFF
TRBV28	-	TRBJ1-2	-	TGTGCCAGCAGCCTCGGGACATCGCGGACTGGGGGCTACACCTTC	CASSLGTSRTGGYTF
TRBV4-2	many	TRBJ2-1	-	TGTGCCAGCAGCCAAGTGTATACCAATGAGCAGTTCTTC	CASSQVYTNEQFF
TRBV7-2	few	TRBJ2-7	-	TGTGCCAGCAGCTCCATGCTGGGTCCGTACGAGCAGTACTTC	CASSSMLGPYEQYF
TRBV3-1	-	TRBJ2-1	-	TGTGCCAGCAGCCAAGACATGGGAGTCGGTGCGCAGTTCTTC	CASSQDMGVGAQFF
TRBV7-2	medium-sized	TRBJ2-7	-	TGTGCCAGCAGCTTAGGGAGGCGCGGGTACGAGCAGTACTTC	CASSLGRRGYEQYF
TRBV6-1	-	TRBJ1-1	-	TGTGCCAGCAGTATGGACAGGAACACTGAAGCTTTCTTT	CASSMDRNTEAFF
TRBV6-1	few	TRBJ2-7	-	TGTGCCAGCATTGTAATGGTTTTTGAGCAGTACTTC	CASIVMVFEQYF
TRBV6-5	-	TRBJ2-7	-	TGTGCCAGCAGTTACCGGGACACCTACGAGCAGTACTTC	CASSYRDTYEQYF
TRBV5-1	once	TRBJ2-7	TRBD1	TGCGCCAGCAGCACCTCAGGGGGCATCTCTACCGAGCAGTACTTC	CASSTSGGISTEQYF
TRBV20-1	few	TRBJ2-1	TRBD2	TGCAGTGCCACTGTGACTAGCGGGAGTGATGAGCAGTTCTTC	CSATVTSGSDEQFF
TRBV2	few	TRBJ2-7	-	TGTGCCAGCAGTGAAGCCCCTGGACCTCTCTACGAGCAGTACTTC	CASSEAPGPLYEQYF
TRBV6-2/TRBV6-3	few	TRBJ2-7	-	TGTGCCAGCAGTTACGTTCCGCCCGAGCAGTACTTC	CASSYVPPEQYF
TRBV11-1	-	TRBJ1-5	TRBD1	TGTGCCAGCAGCTCCCTGGACCCGGCAGGGGGTCCTCAGCCCCAGCATTTT	CASSSLDPAGGPQPQHF